The 21 T cell receptor beta chains listed next were all sequenced from one sample in a study of beta chain features in type 1 diabetes (dated by TCRdb to the late 2010s). The investigation overall reported the following: A moderate but significant shortening of TCRB CDR3 length was observed in type 1 diabetes patients in all four CD4+ subsets.

Receptor libraries were prepared by the immunoSEQ multiplex PCR assay. All of the isolated RNA was reverse transcribed with the High Capacity cDNA Reverse Transcription Kit, so expressed TCRB transcripts were sequenced. Here the immuneACCESS table is served through TCRdb, limited to in-frame sequences with V and J called. Missing clones are a known gap in these copies; in checked studies unresolved V genes cover under half, and the rest lacks a known reason. This sample is represented by about 360,000 clones; roughly 12% of them were singletons. The top ten clones comprise 0.0095% to 0.012% of the sample. Their target antigens are unknown. The sequenced material came from naive CD4+ T cells from blood. According to the study, the label for this sample's cell subset or site signals: true naive CD4+ T cells. The receptors were sampled from a woman between 18 and 30 years old with type 1 diabetes.

Only a few counts were recorded for this clone. The V gene is TRBV7-2, the J gene TRBJ1-5; 9 bases are a match to TRBD1. After removal of 4 bases from V and 9 bases from J, the junction contained 7 bases not matched to a gene. Germline values: CDR1 SGHTA, CDR2 FQGNSA. The CDR3 has 14 residues. Here the CDR3 reads CASSWGQGSRPQHF. DNA for the CDR3: TGTGCCAGCAGCTGGGGACAGGGTAGCAGGCCCCAGCATTTT.

This sequence joins TRBV9 and TRBJ2-7; 8 nucleotides agree with TRBD2. V lost 0 bases to trimming and J lost 4 bases; unmatched junction nucleotides: 12. This CDR3 has 17 amino acids. Germline V CDR1 and CDR2: SGDLS, YYNGEE. CDR3 in amino acids: CASSVGVGASGSYEQYF. In DNA, the CDR3 is TGTGCCAGCAGCGTAGGGGTCGGGGCTAGCGGGTCGTACGAGCAGTACTTC.

This clone was found a few times. The J gene is TRBJ2-3, the V gene TRBV5-4; 8 bases match TRBD1. Germline lookup yields CDR1 SGHNT and CDR2 YYREEE (reference sequence). The CDR3 consists of 16 residues. The V and J ends lost 4 bases and 3 bases, in that order; junction bases with no gene match: 10. The CDR3 bases are TGTGCCAGCAGCCCGCGGGTTGGGACAGGAACAGATACGCAGTATTTT. It specifies CASSPRVGTGTDTQYF.

This clone was detected only a few times. This chain uses TRBV9 with TRBJ1-2; no clear D gene. The CDR3 loop spans 14 amino acids. The V and J ends lost 3 bases and 5 bases respectively, with 14 bases between them. CDR1 and CDR2 from the germline V gene are SGDLS and YYNGEE. The CDR3 reads CASSATPLSYGYTF. In DNA form, the CDR3 reads TGTGCCAGCAGCGCAACTCCCCTTAGTTATGGCTACACCTTC.

The rearrangement links TRBV6-6 to TRBJ1-1; 8 bases match TRBD1. The V and J ends lost 5 bases and 9 bases, in that order; junction bases with no gene match: 5. CDR3 size: 12 residues. Germline values: CDR1 MNHNY, CDR2 SVGAGI (reference sequence). Written as DNA, the CDR3 is TGTGCCAGCAGTAGACAGGGGCCGCAAGCTTTCTTT. The encoded protein is CASSRQGPQAFF.

The table lists this clone with a few counts. The chain has TRBV28 and TRBJ1-2, with TRBD1 as a possible D gene (5 bases). V was pared by 3 bases and J by 4 bases, with 6 bases between. CDR1 and CDR2 (germline): MDHEN, SYDVKM. The CDR3 spans 12 residues. The CDR3 nucleotides are TGTGCCAGCAGTTTCGACAGCTATGGCTACACCTTC. Protein sequence: CASSFDSYGYTF.

The chain links TRBV5-1 to TRBJ2-1; 7 bases are shared with TRBD1. The CDR3 length is 13 residues. Germline assignment: CDR1 SGHRS and CDR2 YFSETQ. V shed 5 bases, J shed 9 bases, and the junction held 8 bases outside the gene matches. In DNA, the CDR3 is TGCGCCAGCAGTGGACAGGTTTTTGCTGAGCAGTTCTTC. This encodes CASSGQVFAEQFF.

This clone was observed a few times. V gene TRBV2 combines with J gene TRBJ2-3, with 16 bases aligning to TRBD2. Germline lookup yields CDR1 SNHLY and CDR2 FYNNEI. V shed 6 bases and J 9 bases; nucleotides not matched to a gene: 12. The CDR3 extends over 17 amino acids. The CDR3 protein is CASSLPGLAGGPATQYF. CDR3 nucleotide sequence: TGTGCCAGCAGCCTCCCGGGACTAGCGGGAGGGCCGGCGACGCAGTATTTT.

V and J are TRBV7-2 and TRBJ1-2, with 8 nucleotides matching TRBD1. In germline, CDR1 is SGHTA, CDR2 FQGNSA. CDR3 length equals 17 residues. The V and J ends lost 4 bases and 4 bases, in that order; junction bases with no gene match: 14. CDR3: CASSSGTGGARSYGYTF. DNA for the CDR3: TGTGCCAGCAGCTCAGGGACAGGTGGCGCCCGCTCCTATGGCTACACCTTC.

This clone was seen a handful of times. The rearrangement uses TRBV7-9 and TRBJ2-7; D call uncertain. The CDR3 has 12 residues. Germline CDR1 and CDR2: SEHNR and FQNEAQ (reference sequence). Between the trimmed V and J ends, which lost 5 bases and 3 bases, there was a span of 8 bases. The DNA for the CDR3 is TGTGCCAGCAGCCCCCGAGACTACGAGCAGTACTTC. Residues: CASSPRDYEQYF.

V usage is TRBV18 and J usage is TRBJ2-7, with D possibly being TRBD1 (5 bases). V was pared by 0 bases and J by 7 bases, with 10 bases between. The CDR3 runs to 13 residues. The V gene's germline CDR1 is KGHSH and CDR2 LQKENI. CDR3 nucleotides: TGTGCCAGCTCACCACCAGGGAACAGGGAGCAGTACTTC. Protein sequence: CASSPPGNREQYF. Filled out from reference TRBV18 and TRBJ2-7, the complete variable domain reads NAGVMQNPRHLVRRRGQEARLRCSPMKGHSHVYWYRQLPEEGLKFMVYLQKENIIDESGMPKERFSAEFPKEGPSILRIQQVVRGDSAAYFCASSPPGNREQYFGPGTRLTVT.

This clone came up a few times. This chain uses TRBV28 with TRBJ2-2; TRBD2 agrees at 10 bases. V lost 4 bases to trimming and J lost 4 bases; unmatched junction nucleotides: 3. CDR1 MDHEN and CDR2 SYDVKM come from the germline V gene. The CDR3 consists of 15 residues. The CDR3 is CASSSSGRVTGELFF. As DNA, the CDR3 is TGTGCCAGCAGTTCTAGCGGGAGAGTCACCGGGGAGCTGTTTTTT.

The gene calls are TRBV11-3 and TRBJ2-1; 8 bases agree with TRBD2. From germline, CDR1 is SGHNT and CDR2 YENEEA. Trimming took 2 bases from V and 6 from J; bases not matched to a gene: 6. The CDR3 is made up of 15 amino acids. CDR3 in DNA: TGTGCCAGCAGCTTAAGCGGGAGAGGGCGCAATGAGCAGTTCTTC. This encodes CASSLSGRGRNEQFF.

The rearrangement joins TRBV9 to TRBJ1-1; the D is unclear. V lost 3 bases, J lost 3 bases, and 12 bases lay in between. The CDR3 runs to 14 residues. Germline CDR1 reads SGDLS; CDR2 reads YYNGEE. Written as DNA, the CDR3 is TGTGCCAGCAGCGCCCTTTCACGAGACACTGAAGCTTTCTTT. Protein product: CASSALSRDTEAFF.

This clone was detected only a few times. The chain employs TRBV5-4 and TRBJ1-6; D not certain. CDR3 length: 15 residues. With 2 bases removed from V and 0 bases from J, the gap between germline ends came to 6 bases. Per the germline V gene, CDR1 is SGHNT and CDR2 is YYREEE (reference sequence). In DNA form, the CDR3 reads TGTGCCAGCAGCTTTGGGAGCTCCTATAATTCACCCCTCCACTTT. It specifies CASSFGSSYNSPLHF.

This clone has only a few counts. The CDR3 region is CASSYSEQGLVAFF. The DNA of the CDR3 is TGTGCCAGCAGTTACTCGGAACAGGGGTTGGTAGCTTTCTTT. V gene TRBV6-5 combines with J gene TRBJ1-1; 7 nucleotides agree with TRBD1. CDR1 is MNHEY, CDR2 SVGAGI, per germline. The CDR3 length is 14 residues. V lost 0 bases and J lost 10; bases outside the gene matches: 8.

This clone was found a few times. J is TRBJ1-1 and V is TRBV7-9; D gene unclear. Between the trimmed V and J ends, which lost 8 bases and 6 bases, there was a span of 16 bases. Germline CDR1 is SEHNR and CDR2 is FQNEAQ (reference sequence). The CDR3 sequence is 13 residues long. DNA of the CDR3: TGTGCCAGCCACTACTCCGGCGGCGCTGAAGCTTTCTTT. It specifies CASHYSGGAEAFF.

The J gene is TRBJ2-7, the V gene TRBV6-6; D is perhaps TRBD2 (5 bases). The CDR3 totals 14 residues. V lost 2 bases and J 2 bases, leaving 10 bases between the germline ends. Germline V lookup: CDR1 MNHNY, CDR2 SVGAGI (reference sequence). The CDR3 region is CASSYRDPTYEQYF. In DNA, the CDR3 is TGTGCCAGCAGTTACCGGGATCCTACCTACGAGCAGTACTTC.

V and J are TRBV4-1 and TRBJ2-7, with 9 bases that match TRBD1. Germline V gene lookup returns CDR1 MGHRA and CDR2 YSYEKL. The trim removed 2 bases at V and 4 bases at J, leaving 6 bases unmatched. The CDR3 runs 15 residues. DNA for the CDR3: TGCGCCAGCAGCCAACCGGACAGGGGAATATACGAGCAGTACTTC. It yields the protein CASSQPDRGIYEQYF.

The table lists this clone with a few counts. The rearrangement links TRBV5-1 to TRBJ1-1; D call uncertain. There are 11 residues in the CDR3. Germline values: CDR1 SGHRS, CDR2 YFSETQ. The V end was cut by 3 bases, the J end by 5 bases, with 5 bases between. In nucleotides, the CDR3 is TGCGCCAGCAGCTCTTTTACTGAAGCTTTCTTT. Its translation is CASSSFTEAFF.

J is TRBJ2-2 and V is TRBV30; tentatively, D is TRBD2 (6 bases). This CDR3 spans 13 amino acids. Trimming pared 8 bases from V and 7 bases from J, leaving 17 bases between. Germline assignment: CDR1 GTSNPN and CDR2 SVGIG (reference sequence). CDR3 coding DNA: TGTGCCCGAGGGGAGGTCTCGATCGGGGAGCTGTTTTTT. Residues: CARGEVSIGELFF.